This section outlines one T cell receptor beta chain sequence together with its context. This specimen comes from a study of blood T cell repertoires in COVID-19. Authors' analysis steps: Reference gene primer amplification gave nucleated cell count estimates. Some clones are missing from TCRdb's copy, which holds only in-frame ones; the method was immunoSEQ multiplex PCR. D and trimming come from the DNA, and the V and J calls and clone size come from that table. The data hold about 160,000 clones, with 84% observed a single time. The V gene's germline CDR1 is KGHSH and CDR2 LQKENI. V was cut by 3 bases and J by 2 bases, with 12 bases left in between. The CDR3 is made up of 15 amino acids.

The genes are TRBV18 and TRBJ2-3; D remains unclear. The sample was peripheral blood. The source is a man aged 18-30 years with active or convalescent COVID-19. CDR3 region: CASSPKSPFTDTQYF. The CDR3 DNA sequence: TGTGCCAGCTCACCGAAGAGCCCTTTCACAGATACGCAGTATTTT.